Listed below are T cell receptor beta chains from one sample, sequenced in a study of regulatory T cells in long-lasting Graves disease. TCRdb ran MiXCR on the multiplex PCR reads and lists one entry per CDR3 protein. The profile covers roughly 500,000 distinct CDR3 sequences, with under 25% appearing a single time and about 7.8% taken by the ten largest. This specimen was peripheral blood mononuclear cells (PBMCs), taken when the disease was refractory, from a patient treated with antithyroid drugs. The origin of the receptors is a female donor with Graves disease. Each CDR3 is given with its conserved first and last residue. D genes are given only for firm matches. Clone size appears in some rows only: once, few, many, or a class for an expanded clone.

d_gene	abundance	v_gene	j_gene	len	CDR3nt	CDR3aa
NA	NA	TRBV19	TRBJ2-5	13	TGTGCCAGTAGTGGAGTGGACGGGGAGACCCAGTACTTC	CASSGVDGETQYF
NA	NA	TRBV5-6	TRBJ2-7	13	TGTGCCAGCAGCCCCAGGGGTTTCTACGAGCAGTACTTC	CASSPRGFYEQYF
NA	many	TRBV9	TRBJ1-2	15	TGTGCCAGCAGCGGTACCGAGGGACGTCTCTATGGCTACACCTTC	CASSGTEGRLYGYTF
NA	many	TRBV6-5	TRBJ1-2	14	TGTGCCAGCAGTTATAGCGCAGGGACCTATGGCTACACCTTC	CASSYSAGTYGYTF
NA	NA	TRBV3-1	TRBJ1-1	12	TGTGCCAGCAGCCATGACGTCAGAGAAGCTTTCTTT	CASSHDVREAFF
NA	many	TRBV27	TRBJ1-5	14	TGTGCCAGCAGTATCCCAGGGACGGGTCAGCCCCAGCATTTT	CASSIPGTGQPQHF
TRBD1	many	TRBV27	TRBJ1-2	16	TGTGCCAGCAGTTTATACCCCCGGGACAGCCTAAGTGGCTACACCTTC	CASSLYPRDSLSGYTF
TRBD1	NA	TRBV7-9	TRBJ1-5	19	TGTGCCAGCAGAAAAGGGGACAGGGGAGGACCCCTACTCAATCAGCCCCAGCATTTT	CASRKGDRGGPLLNQPQHF
NA	NA	TRBV4-1	TRBJ1-6	14	TGCGCCAGCAGCCAAGTCGGGGGCGGTTCACCCCTCCACTTT	CASSQVGGGSPLHF
NA	many	TRBV11-2	TRBJ2-7	12	TGTGCCAGCAGCAAGGACATTTACGAGCAGTACTTC	CASSKDIYEQYF
NA	few	TRBV19	TRBJ1-5	13	TGTGCCAGTAGTATAAGGGGAATGATGCCCCAGCATTTT	CASSIRGMMPQHF
NA	many	TRBV7-3	TRBJ1-1	12	TGTGCCAGCAGCTTAAGATCAGGGCAAGCTTTCTTT	CASSLRSGQAFF
TRBD2	many	TRBV28	TRBJ2-7	14	TGTGCCAGCAGTTCCTCTAGCGGAGGCTACGAGCAGTACTTC	CASSSSSGGYEQYF
NA	NA	TRBV4-1	TRBJ2-2	13	TGCGCCAGCAGCCAAGTCGGAACCGGGGAGCTGTTTTTT	CASSQVGTGELFF
TRBD2	NA	TRBV2	TRBJ2-2	14	TGTGCCGGGCTAGCGGGGGTGAACACCGGGGAGCTGTTTTTT	CAGLAGVNTGELFF
NA	once	TRBV9	TRBJ1-3	16	TGTGCCAGCAGCGTAGGGGGCCAGCCCCCTGGAAACACCATATATTTT	CASSVGGQPPGNTIYF
NA	few	TRBV20-1	TRBJ2-1	15	TGCAGTGCTAGATCCCGTGATAGCTCCTACAATGAGCAGTTCTTC	CSARSRDSSYNEQFF
TRBD1	many	TRBV6-1	TRBJ2-7	12	TGTGCCAGCGACAGGGTGGGCTACGAGCAGTACTTC	CASDRVGYEQYF
NA	NA	TRBV19	TRBJ1-5	15	TGTGCCAGTAGTATCACTGGGTTCGGCAATCAGCCCCAGCATTTT	CASSITGFGNQPQHF